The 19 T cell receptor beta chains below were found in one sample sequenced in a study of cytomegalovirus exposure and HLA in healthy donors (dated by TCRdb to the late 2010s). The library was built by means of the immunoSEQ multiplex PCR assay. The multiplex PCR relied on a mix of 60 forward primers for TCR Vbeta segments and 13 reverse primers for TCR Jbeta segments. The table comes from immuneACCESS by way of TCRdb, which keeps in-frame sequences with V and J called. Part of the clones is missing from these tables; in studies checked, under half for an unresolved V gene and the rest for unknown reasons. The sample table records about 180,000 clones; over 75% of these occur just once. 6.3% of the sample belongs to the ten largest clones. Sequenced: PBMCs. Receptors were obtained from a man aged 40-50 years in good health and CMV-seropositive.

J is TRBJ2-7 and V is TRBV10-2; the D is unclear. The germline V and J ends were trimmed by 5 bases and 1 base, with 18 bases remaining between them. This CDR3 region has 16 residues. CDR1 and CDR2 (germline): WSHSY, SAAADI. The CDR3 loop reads CASSPEAQSNSYEQYF. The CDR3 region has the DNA TGCGCCAGCAGTCCCGAGGCGCAGAGCAATTCCTACGAGCAGTACTTC.

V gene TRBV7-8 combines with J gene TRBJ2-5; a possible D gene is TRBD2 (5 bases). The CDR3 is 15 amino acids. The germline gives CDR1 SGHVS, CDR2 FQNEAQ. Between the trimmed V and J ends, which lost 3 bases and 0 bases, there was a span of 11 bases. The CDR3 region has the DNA TGTGCCAGCAGCTTTGACGGGAAGGACCAAGAGACCCAGTACTTC. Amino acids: CASSFDGKDQETQYF.

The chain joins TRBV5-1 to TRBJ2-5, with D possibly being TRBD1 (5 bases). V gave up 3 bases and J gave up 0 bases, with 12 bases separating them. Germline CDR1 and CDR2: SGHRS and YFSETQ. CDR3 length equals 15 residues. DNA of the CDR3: TGCGCCAGCAGCTCCGGACAAACGTACCAAGAGACCCAGTACTTC. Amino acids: CASSSGQTYQETQYF. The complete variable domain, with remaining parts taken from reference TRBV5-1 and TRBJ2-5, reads KAGVTQTPRYLIKTRGQQVTLSCSPISGHRSVSWYQQTPGQGLQFLFEYFSETQRNKGNFPGRFSGRQFSNSRSEMNVSTLELGDSALYLCASSSGQTYQETQYFGPGTRLLVL.

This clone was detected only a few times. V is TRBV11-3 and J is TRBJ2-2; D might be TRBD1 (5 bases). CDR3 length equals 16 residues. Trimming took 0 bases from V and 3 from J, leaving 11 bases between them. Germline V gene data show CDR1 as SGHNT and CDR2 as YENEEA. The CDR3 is CASSLDRGSDTGELFF. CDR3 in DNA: TGTGCCAGCAGCTTAGATAGGGGTTCGGACACCGGGGAGCTGTTTTTT. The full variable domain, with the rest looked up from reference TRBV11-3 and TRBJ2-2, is EAGVVQSPRYKIIEKKQPVAFWCNPISGHNTLYWYLQNLGQGPELLIRYENEEAVDDSQLPKDRFSAERLKGVDSTLKIQPAELGDSAVYLCASSLDRGSDTGELFFGEGSRLTVL.

The CDR3 protein is CAWTYRDRNQPQHF. The DNA for the CDR3 is TGTGCCTGGACTTACCGGGACAGAAATCAGCCCCAGCATTTT. The chain couples TRBV30 to TRBJ1-5; TRBD1 aligns across 7 bases. With 4 bases clipped from V and 4 bases from J, the junction kept 7 bases outside the gene matches. Per germline, CDR1 GTSNPN and CDR2 SVGIG (reference sequence). This CDR3 spans 14 amino acids.

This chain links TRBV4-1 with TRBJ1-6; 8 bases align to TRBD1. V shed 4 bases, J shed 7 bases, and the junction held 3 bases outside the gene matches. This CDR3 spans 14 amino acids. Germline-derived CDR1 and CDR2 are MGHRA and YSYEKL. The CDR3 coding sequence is TGCGCCAGCAGCCCGCAGGGGGCCAATTCACCCCTCCACTTT. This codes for CASSPQGANSPLHF.

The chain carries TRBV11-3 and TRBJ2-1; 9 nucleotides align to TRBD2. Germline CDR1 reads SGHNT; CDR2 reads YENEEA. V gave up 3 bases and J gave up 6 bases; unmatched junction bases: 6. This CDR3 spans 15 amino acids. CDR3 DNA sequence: TGTGCCAGCAGCTTTGGGACTAGCTCGGCCAATGAGCAGTTCTTC. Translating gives CASSFGTSSANEQFF.

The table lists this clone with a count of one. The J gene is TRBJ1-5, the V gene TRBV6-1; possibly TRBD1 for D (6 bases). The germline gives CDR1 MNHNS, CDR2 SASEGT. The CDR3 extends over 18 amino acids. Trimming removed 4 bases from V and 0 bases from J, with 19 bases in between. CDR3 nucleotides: TGTGCCAGCAGTGCACCCCGGGGACACCAAGATAGCAATCAGCCCCAGCATTTT. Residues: CASSAPRGHQDSNQPQHF.

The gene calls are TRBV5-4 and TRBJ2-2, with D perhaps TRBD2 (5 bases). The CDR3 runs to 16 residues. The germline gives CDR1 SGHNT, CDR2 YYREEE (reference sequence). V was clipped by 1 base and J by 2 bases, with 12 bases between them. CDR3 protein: CASSLKRKGNTGELFF. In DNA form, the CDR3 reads TGTGCCAGCAGCTTGAAGCGGAAGGGAAACACCGGGGAGCTGTTTTTT.

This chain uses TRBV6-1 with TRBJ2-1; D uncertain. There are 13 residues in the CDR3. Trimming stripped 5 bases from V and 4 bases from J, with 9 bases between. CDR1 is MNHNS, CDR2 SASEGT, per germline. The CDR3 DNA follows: TGTGCCAGCAGTACTCCCAATTACAATGAGCAGTTCTTC. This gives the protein CASSTPNYNEQFF.

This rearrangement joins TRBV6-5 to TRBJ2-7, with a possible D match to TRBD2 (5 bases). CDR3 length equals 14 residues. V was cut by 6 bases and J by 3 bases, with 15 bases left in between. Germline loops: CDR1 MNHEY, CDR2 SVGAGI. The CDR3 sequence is CASRRQPGYYEQYF. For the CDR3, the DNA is TGTGCCAGCAGACGCCAACCGGGATACTACGAGCAGTACTTC.

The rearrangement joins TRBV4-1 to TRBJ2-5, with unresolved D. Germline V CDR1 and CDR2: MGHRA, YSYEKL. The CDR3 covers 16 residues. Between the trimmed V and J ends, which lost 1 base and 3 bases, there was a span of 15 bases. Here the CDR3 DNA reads TGCGCCAGCAGCCAAGGGAGCCGAATCTCCAAAGAGACCCAGTACTTC. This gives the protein CASSQGSRISKETQYF.

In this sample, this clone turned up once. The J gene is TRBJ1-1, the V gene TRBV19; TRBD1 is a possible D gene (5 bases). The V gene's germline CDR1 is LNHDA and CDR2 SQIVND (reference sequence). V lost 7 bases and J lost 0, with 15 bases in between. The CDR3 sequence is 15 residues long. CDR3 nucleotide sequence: TGTGCCAGTACCCCGCAGGCAGGGATGAACACTGAAGCTTTCTTT. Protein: CASTPQAGMNTEAFF.

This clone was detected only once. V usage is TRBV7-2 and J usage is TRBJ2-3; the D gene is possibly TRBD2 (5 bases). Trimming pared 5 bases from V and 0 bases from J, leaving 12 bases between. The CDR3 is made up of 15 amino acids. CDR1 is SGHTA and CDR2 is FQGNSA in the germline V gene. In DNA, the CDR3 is TGTGCCAGCAGCACTAGGACGTGGAGCACAGATACGCAGTATTTT. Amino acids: CASSTRTWSTDTQYF.

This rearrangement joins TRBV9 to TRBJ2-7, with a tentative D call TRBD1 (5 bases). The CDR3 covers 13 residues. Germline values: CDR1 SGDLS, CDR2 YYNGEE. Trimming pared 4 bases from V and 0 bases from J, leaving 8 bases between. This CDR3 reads CASSTGLSYEQYF. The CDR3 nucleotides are TGTGCCAGCAGCACAGGCCTCTCCTACGAGCAGTACTTC.

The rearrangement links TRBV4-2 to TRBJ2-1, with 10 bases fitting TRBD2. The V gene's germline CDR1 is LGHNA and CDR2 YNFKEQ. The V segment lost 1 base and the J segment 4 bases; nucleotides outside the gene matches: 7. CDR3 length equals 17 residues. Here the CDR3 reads CASSQGGRTSGYNEQFF. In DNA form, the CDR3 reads TGTGCCAGCAGCCAAGGAGGCCGGACTAGCGGATACAATGAGCAGTTCTTC.

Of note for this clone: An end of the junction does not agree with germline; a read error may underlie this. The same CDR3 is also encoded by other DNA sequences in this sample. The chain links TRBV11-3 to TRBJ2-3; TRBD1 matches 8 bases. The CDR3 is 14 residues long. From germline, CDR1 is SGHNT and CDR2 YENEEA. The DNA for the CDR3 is TGTGCCAGCTGCTGGGGGACAGGCACGGATACGCAGTATTTT. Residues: CASCWGTGTDTQYF.

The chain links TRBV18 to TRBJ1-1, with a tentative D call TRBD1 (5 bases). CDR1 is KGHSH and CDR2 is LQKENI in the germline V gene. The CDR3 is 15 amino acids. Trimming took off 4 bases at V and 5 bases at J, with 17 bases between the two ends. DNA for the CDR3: TGTGCCAGCTCACGGGGGGGGGAGAGGGCGACTGAAGCTTTCTTT. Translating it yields CASSRGGERATEAFF.

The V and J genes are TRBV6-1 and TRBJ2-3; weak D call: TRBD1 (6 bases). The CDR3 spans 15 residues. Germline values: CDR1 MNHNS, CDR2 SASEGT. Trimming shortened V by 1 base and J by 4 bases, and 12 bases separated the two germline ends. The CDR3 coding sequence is TGTGCCAGCAGTGAAGTCGGCAGGGGCGCAGATACGCAGTATTTT. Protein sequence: CASSEVGRGADTQYF.